This TCR beta chain stems from a study of blood T cell repertoires in COVID-19 (dated by TCRdb to the early 2020s). Looking at the study overall: The collaborator samples originated in the United States, Italy and Spain and spanned the acute and convalescent phases of COVID-19. The prospective study material was composed of cDNA or gDNA derived from T cells, B-cell-depleted T cells, or PBMCs. Subjects who had been exposed to COVID-19, were actively infected with it, or had recovered from it provided the deeply sampled blood TCRbeta repertoires that made up the dataset. A freely available public database, intended as a resource for researchers studying the immune response to SARS-CoV-2, is where the repertoires were released. The samples were drawn from two sources: the first 160 participants of the ongoing ImmuneRACE study, and 1,000 to 1,500 subjects contributed by 6 global collaborators. Sample metadata almost always included a de-identified subject ID, COVID-19 status, age in years and sex. Where available, HLA class I and class II types were obtained from metadata supplied by the sample provider rather than from assay-based typing.

Turning to this clone: Its antigen is not yet known. Per-base quality was not reported, and no clone a single base away is much larger than it.

V has 4 bases trimmed and J has 4 bases trimmed; junction bases matching no gene number 9. The germline V gene gives CDR1 as SGHDN and CDR2 as FVKESK. The CDR3 numbers 15 residues from cysteine through phenylalanine. The sequence is cut down to CDR3 DNA, 45 bases in frame from base 1. General study outcomes and caveats: The quantity of clinical and demographic metadata differed by source and by participant and was supplied without curation.

TCRbeta CDR3 regions were amplified from genomic DNA using the immunoSEQ Assay, a bias-controlled multiplex PCR. The paper's processing steps were these. Within the assay, amplification of reference gene primers was used to estimate how many nucleated cells each sample contained. To quantify the absolute abundance of each unique TCRbeta CDR3 rearrangement, sequence reads were collapsed and filtered. For each sample, productive Simpson clonality was calculated as the square root of Simpson's diversity index over productive rearrangements. TCRdb provides this immuneACCESS table in a form limited to in-frame rearrangements. Some clones are lacking; in checked studies, under half of them reflect an unresolved V gene, and why the rest are absent is not known. V and J calls and clone size are given by that table; D and trimming were obtained from the DNA. The sample table contains more than 200,000 clones; only one count was recorded for more than 65% of them. The ten largest account for approximately 8.7% of the sample.

Collaborating institutions collected whole blood in K2EDTA tubes following their own protocols. Collaborator samples were shipped for TCRbeta analysis as frozen whole blood, isolated PBMCs, or DNA extracted from either sample type. This clonotype was sampled from a woman of 80 years or more with acute or convalescent COVID-19. This receptor chain uses TRBV14 and TRBJ2-5; 7 bases in the junction line up with TRBD1. Material for sequencing was peripheral blood. The CDR3 corresponds to CASSPIRTGGETQYF. The DNA is as follows: TGTGCCAGCAGCCCGATAAGGACAGGAGGAGAGACCCAGTACTTC.